The entry below gives a single T cell receptor beta chain sequence along with its context. This specimen comes from a study of shared clonotypes between healthy human individuals. The donor population consisted of healthy HIV-negative adults with no recent acute infections or vaccinations. V gave up 1 base and J gave up 4 bases, with 10 bases separating them. There are 14 residues in the CDR3. CDR1 and CDR2 (germline): SGHDN, FVKESK. Profiling relied on immunoSEQ multiplex PCR, and the TCRdb table lists in-frame clones only, not all of them. Among about 470,000 clones, around 79% were seen once, and the ten largest hold 13%.

The chain recombines TRBV14 with TRBJ1-1, with D maybe TRBD1 (5 bases). Sample: PBMCs. This TCR came from a middle-aged woman in good health. Some clones in this sample may be carry-over from other donors' samples. In DNA, the CDR3 is TGTGCCAGCAGCCAAGGGGGGGGGACCACTGAAGCTTTCTTT. Protein: CASSQGGGTTEAFF.